This entry describes one T cell receptor (beta chain). Its target is unknown. These data are taken from a study of OX40 agonist ivuxolimab in advanced cancers. Sequencing used immunoSEQ multiplex PCR; TCRdb keeps in-frame clones, though not all of them. The table includes about 44,000 clones, more than 75% detected once. Between the trimmed V and J ends, which lost 10 bases and 0 bases, there was a span of 16 bases. CDR3 length equals 15 residues. The germline V gene has CDR1 MNHEY and CDR2 SMNVEV (reference sequence). General study findings and limits: Relative to CD4+, CD8+ T cells held more expanded clones on average. CD4+ and CD8+ blood T cells expanded clonally by week 6 at 0.1 to 3.0 mg/kg. Low normalized T-cell clonal expansion was also seen in some nonresponders.

This chain connects TRBV27 to TRBJ2-1; a weak D match, TRBD1 (6 bases). This TCR came from an adult with an advanced solid tumor such as melanoma, head and neck, liver or kidney cancer. The sample here was CD4+ or CD8+ T cells sorted from blood, taken in a trial of the OX40 agonist ivuxolimab. CDR3 sequence reads: CATKQGVGSYNEQFF. The CDR3 DNA sequence: TGTGCCACCAAACAGGGTGTAGGCTCCTACAATGAGCAGTTCTTC.